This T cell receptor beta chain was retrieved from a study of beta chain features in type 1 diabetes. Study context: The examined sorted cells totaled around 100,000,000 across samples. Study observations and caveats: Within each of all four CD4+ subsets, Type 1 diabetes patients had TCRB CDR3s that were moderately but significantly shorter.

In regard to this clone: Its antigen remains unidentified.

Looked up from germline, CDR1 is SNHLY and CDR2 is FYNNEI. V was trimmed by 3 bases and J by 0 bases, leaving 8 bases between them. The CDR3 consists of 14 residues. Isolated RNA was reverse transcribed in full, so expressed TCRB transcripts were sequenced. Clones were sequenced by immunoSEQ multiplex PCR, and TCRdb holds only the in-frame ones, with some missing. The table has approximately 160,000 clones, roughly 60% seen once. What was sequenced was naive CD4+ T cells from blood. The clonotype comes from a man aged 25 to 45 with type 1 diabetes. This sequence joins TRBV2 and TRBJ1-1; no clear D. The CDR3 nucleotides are TGTGCCAGCAGTGAGTTCTTCATGAACACTGAAGCTTTCTTT. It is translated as CASSEFFMNTEAFF.